The entry that follows covers one T cell receptor beta chain sequence. This sample is drawn from a study of CD8 T cells in Susac syndrome. Study-level information: Of the sequenced Susac syndrome patients, 5 or 6 had active disease and about 8 were in remission.

RNA was extracted with the RNeasy kit, and a quantity of roughly 0.5 to 1 ug was reverse transcribed using random hexamers. One entry per CDR3 protein results from TCRdb running MiXCR on the immunoSEQ multiplex PCR reads. The table shows approximately 190,000 distinct CDR3 sequences, with approximately 96% occurring only once. This CDR3 comprises 16 residues. V was cut by 5 bases and J by 0 bases, with 15 bases left in between. The sequencing sample was made of CD4+ T cells from PBMCs. V and J are TRBV12-3 or TRBV12-4 and TRBJ2-3; D uncertain. The clonotype originates from a human donor with Susac syndrome. DNA of the CDR3: TGTGCCAGCAGTACCATAATACTTCCTAGCACAGATACGCAGTATTTT. This translates into CASSTIILPSTDTQYF.